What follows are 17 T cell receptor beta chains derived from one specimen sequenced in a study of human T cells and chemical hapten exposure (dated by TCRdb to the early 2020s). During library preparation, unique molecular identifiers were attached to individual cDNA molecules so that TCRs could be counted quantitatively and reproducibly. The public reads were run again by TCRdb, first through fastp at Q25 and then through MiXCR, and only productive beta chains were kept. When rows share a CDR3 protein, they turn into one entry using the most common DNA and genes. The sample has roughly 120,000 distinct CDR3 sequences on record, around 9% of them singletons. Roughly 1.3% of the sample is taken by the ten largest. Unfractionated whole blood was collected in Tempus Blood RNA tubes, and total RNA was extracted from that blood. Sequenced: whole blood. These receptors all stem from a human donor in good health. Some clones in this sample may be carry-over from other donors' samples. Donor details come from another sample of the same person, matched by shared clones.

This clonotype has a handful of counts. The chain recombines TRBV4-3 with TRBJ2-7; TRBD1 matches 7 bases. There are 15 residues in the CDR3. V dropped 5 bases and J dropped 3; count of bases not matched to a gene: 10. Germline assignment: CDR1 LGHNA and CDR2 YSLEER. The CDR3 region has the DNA TGCGCCAGCAGCTCCGACCTGACAGGGAACTACGAGCAGTACTTC. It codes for CASSSDLTGNYEQYF.

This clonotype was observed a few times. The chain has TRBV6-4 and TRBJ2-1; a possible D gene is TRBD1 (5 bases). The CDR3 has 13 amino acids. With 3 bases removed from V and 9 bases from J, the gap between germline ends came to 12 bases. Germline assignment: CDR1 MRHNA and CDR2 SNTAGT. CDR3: CASSEGWQGEQFF. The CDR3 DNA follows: TGTGCCAGCAGTGAGGGATGGCAGGGTGAGCAGTTCTTC.

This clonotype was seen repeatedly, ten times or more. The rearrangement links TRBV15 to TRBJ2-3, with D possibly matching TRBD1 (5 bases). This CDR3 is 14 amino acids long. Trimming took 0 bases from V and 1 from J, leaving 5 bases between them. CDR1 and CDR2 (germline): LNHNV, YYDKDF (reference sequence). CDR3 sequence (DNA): TGTGCCACCAGCAGAGAACAGGGCACAGATACGCAGTATTTT. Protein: CATSREQGTDTQYF.

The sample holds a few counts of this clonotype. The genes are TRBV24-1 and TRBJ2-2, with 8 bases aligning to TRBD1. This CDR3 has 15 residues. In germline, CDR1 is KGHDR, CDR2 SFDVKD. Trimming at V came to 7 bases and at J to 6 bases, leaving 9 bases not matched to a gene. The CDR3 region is CATRGRTGSAGELFF. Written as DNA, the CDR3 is TGTGCCACCAGGGGAAGGACAGGGTCGGCCGGGGAGCTGTTTTTT.

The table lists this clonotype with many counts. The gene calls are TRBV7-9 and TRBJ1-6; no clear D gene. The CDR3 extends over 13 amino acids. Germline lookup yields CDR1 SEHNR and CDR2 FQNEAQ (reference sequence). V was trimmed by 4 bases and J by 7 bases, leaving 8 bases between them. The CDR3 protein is CASSSGTNSPLHF. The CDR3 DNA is TGTGCCAGCAGCTCAGGCACCAATTCACCCCTCCACTTT. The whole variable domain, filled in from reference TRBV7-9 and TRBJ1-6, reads DTGVSQNPRHKITKRGQNVTFRCDPISEHNRLYWYRQTLGQGPEFLTYFQNEAQLEKSRLLSDRFSAERPKGSFSTLEIQRTEQGDSAMYLCASSSGTNSPLHFGNGTRLTVT.

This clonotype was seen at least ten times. CDR3 DNA: TGTGCCAGCAGCCGAAGTCAGGGGTCGGACACTGAAGCTTTCTTT. Translation gives CASSRSQGSDTEAFF. V is TRBV11-2 and J is TRBJ1-1, with D perhaps TRBD1 (6 bases). The CDR3 has 15 residues. Germline CDR1 SGHAT, CDR2 FQNNGV. Trimming removed 5 bases at V and 3 bases at J, with 16 bases between.

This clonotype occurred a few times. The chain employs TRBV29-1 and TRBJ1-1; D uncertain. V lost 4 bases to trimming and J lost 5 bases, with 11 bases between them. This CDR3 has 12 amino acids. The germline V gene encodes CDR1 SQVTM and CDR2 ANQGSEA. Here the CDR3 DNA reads TGCAGCGTTGTCAGTCTGGGGACTGAAGCTTTCTTT. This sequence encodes CSVVSLGTEAFF. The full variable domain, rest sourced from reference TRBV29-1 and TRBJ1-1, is SAVISQKPSRDICQRGTSLTIQCQVDSQVTMMFWYRQQPGQSLTLIATANQGSEATYESGFVIDKFPISRPNLTFSTLTVSNMSPEDSSIYLCSVVSLGTEAFFGQGTRLTVV.

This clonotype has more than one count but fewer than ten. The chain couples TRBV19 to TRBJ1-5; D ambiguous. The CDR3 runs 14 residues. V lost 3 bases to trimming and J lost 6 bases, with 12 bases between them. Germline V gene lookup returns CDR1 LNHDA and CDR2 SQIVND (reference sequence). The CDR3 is CASSMMNVGQPQHF. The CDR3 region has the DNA TGTGCCAGTAGTATGATGAATGTAGGTCAGCCCCAGCATTTT.

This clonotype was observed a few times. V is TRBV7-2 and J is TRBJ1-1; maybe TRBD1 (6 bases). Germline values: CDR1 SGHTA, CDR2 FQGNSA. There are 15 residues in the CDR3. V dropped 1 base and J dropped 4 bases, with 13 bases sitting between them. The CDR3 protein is CASSLVGGGSTEAFF. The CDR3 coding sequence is TGTGCCAGCAGCTTAGTAGGGGGGGGAAGCACTGAAGCTTTCTTT.

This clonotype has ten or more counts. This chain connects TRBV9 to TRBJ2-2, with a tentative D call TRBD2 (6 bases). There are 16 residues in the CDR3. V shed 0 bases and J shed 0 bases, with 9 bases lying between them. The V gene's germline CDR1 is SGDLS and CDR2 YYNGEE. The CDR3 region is CASSVVGGANTGELFF. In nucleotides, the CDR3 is TGTGCCAGCAGCGTAGTCGGCGGGGCGAACACCGGGGAGCTGTTTTTT.

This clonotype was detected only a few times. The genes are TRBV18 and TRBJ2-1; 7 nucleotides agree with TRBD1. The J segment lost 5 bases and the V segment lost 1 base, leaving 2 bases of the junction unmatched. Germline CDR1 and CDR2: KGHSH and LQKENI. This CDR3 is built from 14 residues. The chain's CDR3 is CASSPLTGNNEQFF. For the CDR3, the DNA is TGTGCCAGCTCACCACTGACAGGGAACAATGAGCAGTTCTTC.

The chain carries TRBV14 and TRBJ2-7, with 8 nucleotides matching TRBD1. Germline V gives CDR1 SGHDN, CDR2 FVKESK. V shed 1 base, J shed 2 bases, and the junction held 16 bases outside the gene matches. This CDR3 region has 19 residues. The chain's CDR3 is CASSQGIDFGRGPPYEQYF. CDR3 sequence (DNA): TGTGCCAGCAGCCAAGGAATTGATTTCGGCAGGGGGCCACCCTACGAGCAGTACTTC.

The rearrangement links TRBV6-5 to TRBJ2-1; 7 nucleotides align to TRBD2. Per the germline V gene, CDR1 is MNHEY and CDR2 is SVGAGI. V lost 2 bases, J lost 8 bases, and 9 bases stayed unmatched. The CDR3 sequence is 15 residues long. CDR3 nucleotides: TGTGCCAGCAGTTACGTCCGAGGGGAGGGATATGAGCAGTTCTTC. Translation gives CASSYVRGEGYEQFF.

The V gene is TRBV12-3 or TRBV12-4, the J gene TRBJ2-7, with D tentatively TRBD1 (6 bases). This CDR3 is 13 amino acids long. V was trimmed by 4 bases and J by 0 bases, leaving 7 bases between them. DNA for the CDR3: TGTGCCAGCAGTTCGGACAGCTCCTACGAGCAGTACTTC. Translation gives CASSSDSSYEQYF.

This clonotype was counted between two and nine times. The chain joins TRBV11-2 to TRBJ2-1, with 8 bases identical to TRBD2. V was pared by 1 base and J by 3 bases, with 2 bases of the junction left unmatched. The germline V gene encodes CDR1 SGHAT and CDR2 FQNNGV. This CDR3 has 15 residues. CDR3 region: CASSLVAGFYNEQFF. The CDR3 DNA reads TGTGCCAGCAGCTTAGTAGCGGGATTCTACAATGAGCAGTTCTTC.

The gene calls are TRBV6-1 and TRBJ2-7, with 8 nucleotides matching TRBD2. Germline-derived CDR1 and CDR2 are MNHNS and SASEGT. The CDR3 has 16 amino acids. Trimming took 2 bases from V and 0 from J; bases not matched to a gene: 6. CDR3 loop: CASSEPREGPSYEQYF. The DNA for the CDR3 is TGTGCCAGCAGTGAACCTCGGGAGGGTCCCTCCTACGAGCAGTACTTC.

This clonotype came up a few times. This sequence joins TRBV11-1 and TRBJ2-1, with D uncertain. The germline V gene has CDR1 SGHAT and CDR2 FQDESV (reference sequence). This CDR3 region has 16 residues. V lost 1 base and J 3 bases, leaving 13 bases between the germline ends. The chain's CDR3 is CASSLELSRIYNEQFF. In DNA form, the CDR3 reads TGTGCCAGCAGCTTAGAGCTTAGCCGAATCTACAATGAGCAGTTCTTC.